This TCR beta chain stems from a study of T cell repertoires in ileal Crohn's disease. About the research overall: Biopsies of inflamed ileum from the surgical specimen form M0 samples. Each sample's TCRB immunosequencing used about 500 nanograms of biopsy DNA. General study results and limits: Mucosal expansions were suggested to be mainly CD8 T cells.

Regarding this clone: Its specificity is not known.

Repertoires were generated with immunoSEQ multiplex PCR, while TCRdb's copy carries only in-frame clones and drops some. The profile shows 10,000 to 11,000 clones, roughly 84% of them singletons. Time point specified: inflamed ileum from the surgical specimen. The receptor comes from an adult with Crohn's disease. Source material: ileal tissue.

CDR3 DNA sequence: TGCAGCGTGCGACAGGGTGGGGGGGAGACCCAGTACTTC. Its translation: CSVRQGGGETQYF. This chain connects TRBV29-1 to TRBJ2-5; D may be TRBD1 (7 bases). The germline V and J ends were trimmed by 6 bases and 5 bases, with 16 bases remaining between them. This CDR3 has 13 residues. Germline CDR1 and CDR2: SQVTM and ANQGSEA.